A selection of T cell receptor beta chains follows, all from one sample in a study of beta chain features in type 1 diabetes. Only in-frame clones appear in the TCRdb table, and some are missing; sequencing was by immunoSEQ multiplex PCR. This sample has about 330,000 clones; approximately 11% occur once, and the top ten carry approximately 0.016%. The sample taken for sequencing was naive CD4+ T cells from blood. These receptors were taken from a woman between 25 and 40 years old in good health. The CDR3 runs from the conserved cysteine through the conserved F or W. D genes are given only for firm matches. Only part of the rows carry a size: once, few, many, or a class if the clone is expanded.

D gene	clone size	V gene	J gene	CDR3 length	CDR3 protein	CDR3 DNA
TRBD2	-	TRBV25-1	TRBJ2-1	18	CASSESTSGREGNNEQFF	TGTGCCAGCAGTGAAAGTACTAGCGGGAGGGAGGGTAACAATGAGCAGTTCTTC
-	-	TRBV6-5	TRBJ2-3	15	CASSYSRDFTDTQYF	TGTGCCAGCAGTTACTCGAGGGACTTCACAGATACGCAGTATTTT
TRBD1	few	TRBV29-1	TRBJ2-7	14	CSVSSRDRAYEQYF	TGCAGCGTTAGTTCCCGGGACAGGGCTTACGAGCAGTACTTC
TRBD1	few	TRBV7-9	TRBJ1-4	15	CASSRPGQGTEKLFF	TGTGCCAGCAGCCGCCCGGGACAGGGGACGGAAAAACTGTTTTTT
-	-	TRBV18	TRBJ2-1	16	CASSPPSFGSYNEQFF	TGTGCCAGCTCACCCCCGAGTTTTGGCTCCTACAATGAGCAGTTCTTC
-	-	TRBV7-3	TRBJ2-6	18	CASSLTAGRGTGANVLTF	TGTGCCAGCAGCTTAACCGCCGGCAGGGGTACTGGGGCCAACGTCCTGACTTTC
-	few	TRBV23-1	TRBJ2-5	16	CASSQSAGRHWQTQYF	TGCGCCAGCAGTCAATCCGCGGGCCGGCATTGGCAGACCCAGTACTTC
-	-	TRBV30	TRBJ1-2	11	CAWGQYYGYTF	TGTGCCTGGGGACAGTACTATGGCTACACCTTC
TRBD1	few	TRBV2	TRBJ2-6	17	CARKTDRGWSGANVLTF	TGTGCCAGAAAGACCGACAGGGGGTGGTCTGGGGCCAACGTCCTGACTTTC
TRBD1	-	TRBV27	TRBJ2-7	15	CASSLGTGGLYEQYF	TGTGCCAGCAGCCTGGGTACAGGGGGCCTCTACGAGCAGTACTTC
TRBD1	few	TRBV7-9	TRBJ1-5	15	CASSVGQGANQPQHF	TGTGCCAGCAGCGTGGGACAGGGGGCGAATCAGCCCCAGCATTTT
TRBD2	few	TRBV7-2	TRBJ2-7	15	CASSLDAGGTYEQYF	TGTGCCAGCAGCTTAGATGCGGGGGGGACCTACGAGCAGTACTTC
TRBD2	few	TRBV18	TRBJ2-7	14	CASLASGRAGEQYF	TGTGCCAGCCTAGCTAGCGGGAGGGCCGGAGAGCAGTACTTC
TRBD1	-	TRBV4-3	TRBJ1-1	16	CASSQSPQGVRTEAFF	TGCGCCAGCAGCCAAAGCCCGCAGGGGGTGCGTACTGAAGCTTTCTTT
TRBD1	few	TRBV13	TRBJ2-5	13	CASSLDRGETQYF	TGTGCCAGCAGCCTCGACAGGGGAGAGACCCAGTACTTC
-	-	TRBV25-1	TRBJ2-2	15	CASSEGQKNTGELFF	TGTGCCAGCAGTGAAGGACAGAAGAACACCGGGGAGCTGTTTTTT
TRBD2	-	TRBV15	TRBJ2-5	16	CATSTPKGLAEETQYF	TGTGCCACCAGCACACCCAAAGGACTAGCGGAAGAGACCCAGTACTTC
TRBD2	few	TRBV4-3	TRBJ2-1	18	CASSQDFASGVSYNEQFF	TGCGCCAGCAGCCAAGACTTCGCTAGCGGGGTCTCCTACAATGAGCAGTTCTTC
-	few	TRBV2	TRBJ1-2	13	CASRDAGDYGYTF	TGTGCCAGCAGAGACGCGGGAGACTATGGCTACACCTTC
-	-	TRBV5-4	TRBJ2-1	16	CASSLEGGRSYNEQFF	TGTGCCAGCAGCTTGGAGGGCGGGCGTTCCTACAATGAGCAGTTCTTC
TRBD2	few	TRBV2	TRBJ2-1	15	CASSTGTSGNNEQFF	TGTGCCAGCAGTACCGGGACTAGCGGGAACAATGAGCAGTTCTTC
TRBD2	-	TRBV18	TRBJ2-7	16	CASSPASGRYTYEQYF	TGTGCCAGCTCACCGGCTAGCGGGAGATACACCTACGAGCAGTACTTC